These T cell receptor beta chains were read from a single sample in a study of CD8 T cells in ankylosing spondylitis. MiXCR, run by TCRdb on the 5' RACE reads, gives a single entry per CDR3 protein. The table includes around 450,000 distinct CDR3 sequences, roughly 27% detected once. The specimen was blood, either unsorted or a sorted T cell fraction (not recorded which). The receptors were gathered from a male donor with ankylosing spondylitis. Each CDR3 is given without its conserved first and last residue. Each record gives: clone size, CDR3 length, V gene, J gene, CDR3 protein. Not all rows give a size; the values are once, few, many and, for expanded clones, a class.

>many|14|TRBV7-2|TRBJ1-1
ASSLEGGQGDTEAF
>NA|14|TRBV14|TRBJ2-7
ASSQDLGTGRREQY
>NA|15|TRBV6-1|TRBJ2-1
ASSPPGRGRSYNEQF
>few|13|TRBV11-2|TRBJ1-6
ASSFGQGLGSPLH
>NA|12|TRBV29-1|TRBJ2-3
SVVGTGEADTQY
>many|10|TRBV20-1|TRBJ2-3
SAETMGDTQY
>NA|15|TRBV6-2/TRBV6-3|TRBJ2-1
ASSYLTLAAAYNEQF
>few|11|TRBV10-2|TRBJ1-2
ASTGRSADGYT
>NA|12|TRBV10-3|TRBJ1-5
AISSTGKDQPQH
>few|11|TRBV7-9|TRBJ1-5
ASGAGRNQPQH
>few|12|TRBV3-1|TRBJ1-1
ASSHSDTRFEAF
>NA|19|TRBV5-1|TRBJ2-3
ASSIGGSTSGRARSTDTQY
>few|13|TRBV7-2|TRBJ2-1
ASRVSMSSYNEQF
>NA|10|TRBV29-1|TRBJ1-5
SVQGENQPQH
>NA|12|TRBV19|TRBJ2-1
ASTAVLGFYEQF
>NA|15|TRBV4-1|TRBJ1-1
ASSRGTPGAMNTEAF
>many|12|TRBV12-3/TRBV12-4|TRBJ2-1
ASSSSLANNEQF
>few|11|TRBV12-3/TRBV12-4|TRBJ1-3
AGGGYSGNTIY
>NA|13|TRBV18|TRBJ1-1
ASSPGSGRDTEAF
>NA|11|TRBV12-3/TRBV12-4|TRBJ2-7
ASSPTRAREQY
>once|12|TRBV12-3/TRBV12-4|TRBJ1-5
ASSLQSTDQPQH
>few|12|TRBV5-1|TRBJ1-2
ASSLDLLSNGYT
>few|10|TRBV5-1|TRBJ1-3
ASGGSGNTIY
>NA|10|TRBV7-2|TRBJ1-2
AVRGIDYGYT
>few|16|TRBV5-1|TRBJ2-5
ASSSQTSGRGGQETQY
>many|12|TRBV5-1|TRBJ2-1
ASSSGTAGNEQF
>NA|11|TRBV27|TRBJ1-2
ASTPSGGLGYT
>few|14|TRBV7-9|TRBJ2-1
ASSSPPGQGASEQF
>few|15|TRBV6-5|TRBJ2-5
ASSYSPTEILQETQY
>few|13|TRBV14|TRBJ2-1
ASSRGLAGGNEQF
>NA|13|TRBV7-2|TRBJ1-1
ASSLVSGGSTEAF
>once|10|TRBV20-1|TRBJ2-7
SASYQGYEQY
>few|13|TRBV12-3/TRBV12-4|TRBJ1-5
ASSSYDRDNQPQH
>many|13|TRBV24-1|TRBJ1-1
ATSQCWAVNTEAF
>NA|17|TRBV5-1|TRBJ2-1
ASSLGLLAAGGPYNEQF
>NA|13|TRBV7-9|TRBJ2-1
ASSSRLAADNEQF
>few|17|TRBV12-3/TRBV12-4|TRBJ2-2
ASSLATLAGGRNTGELF
>NA|11|TRBV29-1|TRBJ2-7
SVNPSGGYEQY
>NA|13|TRBV5-1|TRBJ1-2
ASTRGGAPNYGYT